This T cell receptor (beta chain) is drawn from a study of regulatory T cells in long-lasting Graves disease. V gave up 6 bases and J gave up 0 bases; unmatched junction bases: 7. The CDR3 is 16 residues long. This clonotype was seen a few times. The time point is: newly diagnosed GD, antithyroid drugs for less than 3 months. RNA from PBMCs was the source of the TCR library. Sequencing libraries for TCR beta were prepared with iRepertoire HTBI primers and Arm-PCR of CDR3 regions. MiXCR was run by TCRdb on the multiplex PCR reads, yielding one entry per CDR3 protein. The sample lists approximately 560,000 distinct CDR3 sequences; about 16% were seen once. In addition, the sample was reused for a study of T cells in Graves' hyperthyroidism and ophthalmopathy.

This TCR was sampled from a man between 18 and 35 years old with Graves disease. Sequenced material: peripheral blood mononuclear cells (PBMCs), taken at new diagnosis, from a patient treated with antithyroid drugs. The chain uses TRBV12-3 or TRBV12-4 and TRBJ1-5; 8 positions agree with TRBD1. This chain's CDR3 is CASSRGQGGSNQPQHF. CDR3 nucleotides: TGTGCCAGCAGCCGAGGACAGGGTGGTAGCAATCAGCCCCAGCATTTT.